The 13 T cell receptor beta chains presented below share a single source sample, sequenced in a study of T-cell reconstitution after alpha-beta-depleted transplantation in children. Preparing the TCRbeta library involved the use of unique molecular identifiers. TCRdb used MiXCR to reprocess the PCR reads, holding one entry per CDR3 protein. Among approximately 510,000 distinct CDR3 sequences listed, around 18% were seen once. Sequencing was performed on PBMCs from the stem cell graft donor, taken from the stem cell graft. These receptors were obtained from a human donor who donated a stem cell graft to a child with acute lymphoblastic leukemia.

In DNA form, the CDR3 reads TGCAGCGTCCCGAAAGAGGGACAGACCTACGAGCAGTACTTC. The encoded protein is CSVPKEGQTYEQYF. The J gene is TRBJ2-7, the V gene TRBV29-1; 7 bases are shared with TRBD1. Germline loops: CDR1 SQVTM, CDR2 ANQGSEA. The CDR3 has 14 amino acids. Trimming at V came to 6 bases and at J to 2 bases, leaving 10 bases not matched to a gene.

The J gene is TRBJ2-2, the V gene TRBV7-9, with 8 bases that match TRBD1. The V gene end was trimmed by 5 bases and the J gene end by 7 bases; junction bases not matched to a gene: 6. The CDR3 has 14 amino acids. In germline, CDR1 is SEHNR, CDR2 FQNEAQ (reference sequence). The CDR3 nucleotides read TGTGCCAGCAGCCAGACAGGGGATCACGGGGAGCTGTTTTTT. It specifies CASSQTGDHGELFF.

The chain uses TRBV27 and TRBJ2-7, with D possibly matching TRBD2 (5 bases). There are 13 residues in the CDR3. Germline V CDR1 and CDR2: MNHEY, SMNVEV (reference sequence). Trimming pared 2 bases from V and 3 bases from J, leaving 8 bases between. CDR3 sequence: CASSLNRDYEQYF. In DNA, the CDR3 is TGTGCCAGCAGTTTAAATCGGGACTACGAGCAGTACTTC.

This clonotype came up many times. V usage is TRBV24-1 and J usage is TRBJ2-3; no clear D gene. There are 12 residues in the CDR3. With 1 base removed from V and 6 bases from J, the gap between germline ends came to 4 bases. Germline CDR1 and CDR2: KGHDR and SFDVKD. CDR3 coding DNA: TGTGCCACCAGTGATTTTGGCGATACGCAGTATTTT. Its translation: CATSDFGDTQYF.

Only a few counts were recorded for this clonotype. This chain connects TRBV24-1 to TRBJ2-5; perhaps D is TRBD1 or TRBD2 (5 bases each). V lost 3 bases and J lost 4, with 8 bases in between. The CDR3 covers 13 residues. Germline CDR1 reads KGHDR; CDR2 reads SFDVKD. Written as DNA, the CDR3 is TGTGCCACCAGTGATCCCGGGGCAGAGACCCAGTACTTC. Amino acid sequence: CATSDPGAETQYF.

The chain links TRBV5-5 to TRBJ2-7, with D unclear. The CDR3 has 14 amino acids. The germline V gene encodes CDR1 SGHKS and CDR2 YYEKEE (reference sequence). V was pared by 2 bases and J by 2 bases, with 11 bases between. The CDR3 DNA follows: TGTGCCAGCAGCTTCGGCCCCACCACCTACGAGCAGTACTTC. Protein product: CASSFGPTTYEQYF.

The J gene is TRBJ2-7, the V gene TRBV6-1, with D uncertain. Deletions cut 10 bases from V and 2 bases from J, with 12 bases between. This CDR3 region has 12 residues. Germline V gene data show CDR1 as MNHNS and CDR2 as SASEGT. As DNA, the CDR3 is TGTGCCACTCACTATTCCCCCTACGAGCAGTACTTC. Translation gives CATHYSPYEQYF.

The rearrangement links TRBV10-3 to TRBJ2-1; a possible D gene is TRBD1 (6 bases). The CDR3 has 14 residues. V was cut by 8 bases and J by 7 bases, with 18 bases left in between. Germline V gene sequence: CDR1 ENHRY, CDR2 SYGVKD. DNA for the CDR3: TGTGCCATCGGCGCCCTCGGGACAACGAATGAGCAGTTCTTC. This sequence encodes CAIGALGTTNEQFF.

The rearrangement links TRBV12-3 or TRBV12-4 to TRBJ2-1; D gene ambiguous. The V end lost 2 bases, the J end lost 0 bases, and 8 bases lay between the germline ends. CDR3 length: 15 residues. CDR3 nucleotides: TGTGCCAGCAGTTTAATACTAAGCTCCTACAATGAGCAGTTCTTC. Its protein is CASSLILSSYNEQFF.

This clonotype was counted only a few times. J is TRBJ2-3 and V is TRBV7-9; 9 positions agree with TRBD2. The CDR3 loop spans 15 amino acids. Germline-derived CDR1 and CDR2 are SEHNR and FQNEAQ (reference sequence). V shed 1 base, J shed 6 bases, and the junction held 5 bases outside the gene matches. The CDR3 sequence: CASSLGAGGLDTQYF. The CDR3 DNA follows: TGTGCCAGCAGCTTAGGAGCGGGAGGTTTGGATACGCAGTATTTT.

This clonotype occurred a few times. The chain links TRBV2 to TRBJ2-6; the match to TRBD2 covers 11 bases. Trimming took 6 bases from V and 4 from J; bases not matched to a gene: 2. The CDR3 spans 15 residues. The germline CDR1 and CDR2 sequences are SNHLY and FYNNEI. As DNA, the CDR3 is TGTGCCAGCAGGCGACTAGCGGGGGGGGCCAACGTCCTGACTTTC. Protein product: CASRRLAGGANVLTF.

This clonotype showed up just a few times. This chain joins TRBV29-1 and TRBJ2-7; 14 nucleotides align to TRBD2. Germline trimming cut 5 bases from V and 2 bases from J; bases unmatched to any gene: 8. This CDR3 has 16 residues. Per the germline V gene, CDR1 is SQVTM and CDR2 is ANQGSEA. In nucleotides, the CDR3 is TGCAGCGTTCTCACGGGACTAGCGGGAGAACCCTACGAGCAGTACTTC. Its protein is CSVLTGLAGEPYEQYF.

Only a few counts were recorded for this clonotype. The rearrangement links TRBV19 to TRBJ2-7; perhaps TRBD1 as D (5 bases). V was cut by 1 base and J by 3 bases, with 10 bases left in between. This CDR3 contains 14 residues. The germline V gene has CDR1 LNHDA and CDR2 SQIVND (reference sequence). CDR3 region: CASSIVPGNYEQYF. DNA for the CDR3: TGTGCCAGTAGTATAGTTCCAGGGAACTACGAGCAGTACTTC.